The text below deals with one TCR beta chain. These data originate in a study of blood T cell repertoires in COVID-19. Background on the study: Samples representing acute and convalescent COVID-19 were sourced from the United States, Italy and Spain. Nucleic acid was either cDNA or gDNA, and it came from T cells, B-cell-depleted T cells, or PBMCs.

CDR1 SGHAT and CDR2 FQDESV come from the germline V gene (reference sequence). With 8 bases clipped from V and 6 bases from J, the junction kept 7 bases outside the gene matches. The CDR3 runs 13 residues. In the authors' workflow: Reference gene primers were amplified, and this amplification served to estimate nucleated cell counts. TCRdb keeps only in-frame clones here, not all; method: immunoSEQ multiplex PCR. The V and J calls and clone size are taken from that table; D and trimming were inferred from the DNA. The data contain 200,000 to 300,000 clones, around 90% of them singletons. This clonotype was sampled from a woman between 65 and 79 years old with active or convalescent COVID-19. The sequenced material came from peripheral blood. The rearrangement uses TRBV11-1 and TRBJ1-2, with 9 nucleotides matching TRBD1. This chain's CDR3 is CASGRDRVHGYTF. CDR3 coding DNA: TGTGCCAGCGGCCGGGACAGGGTTCATGGCTACACCTTC.